This T cell receptor (beta chain) was sequenced during a study of TIL therapy for anti-PD-1-resistant metastatic lung cancer. At the level of the study: Patients had a median age of 54 years (range about 35-80).

Stated time point: pre-treatment sample, taken before nivolumab and TIL therapy. Sequencing used immunoSEQ v3. The data were produced by immunoSEQ multiplex PCR, yet TCRdb's version contains in-frame clones alone and is incomplete. The sample shows about 44,000 clones, around three quarters of them seen only once. As regards this clone: Its antigen remains unidentified.

Study-wide results and caveats: Patients were highly selected, enriched for treatment-naive, never-smoker and oncogene-addicted cases. TIL clonotype persistence in blood showed no apparent association with response.

Sample: blood, taken at baseline. This receptor was obtained from a man in his sixties or seventies with non-small cell lung cancer.

The CDR3 is CASSLEDTQYF. As DNA, the CDR3 is TGTGCCAGCAGCTTGGAAGATACGCAGTATTTT. The chain recombines TRBV5-6 with TRBJ2-3, with D unclear. The CDR3 consists of 11 residues. V was trimmed by 0 bases and J by 5 bases, leaving 1 base between them. Germline lookup yields CDR1 SGHDT and CDR2 YYEEEE.